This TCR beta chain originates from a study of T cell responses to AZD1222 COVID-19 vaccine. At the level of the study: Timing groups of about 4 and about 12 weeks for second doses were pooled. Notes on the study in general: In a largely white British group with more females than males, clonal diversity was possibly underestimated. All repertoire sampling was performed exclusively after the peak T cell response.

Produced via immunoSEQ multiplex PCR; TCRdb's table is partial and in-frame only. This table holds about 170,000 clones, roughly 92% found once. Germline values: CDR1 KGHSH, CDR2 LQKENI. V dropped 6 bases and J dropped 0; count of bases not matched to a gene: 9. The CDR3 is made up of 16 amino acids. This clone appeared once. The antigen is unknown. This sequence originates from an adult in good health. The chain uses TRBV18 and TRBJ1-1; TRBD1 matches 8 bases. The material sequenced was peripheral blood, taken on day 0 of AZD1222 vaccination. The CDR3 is CASSQPPGQVNTEAFF. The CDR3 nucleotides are TGTGCCAGCTCGCAACCTCCGGGACAGGTGAACACTGAAGCTTTCTTT. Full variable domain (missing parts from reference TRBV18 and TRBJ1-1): NAGVMQNPRHLVRRRGQEARLRCSPMKGHSHVYWYRQLPEEGLKFMVYLQKENIIDESGMPKERFSAEFPKEGPSILRIQQVVRGDSAAYFCASSQPPGQVNTEAFFGQGTRLTVV.